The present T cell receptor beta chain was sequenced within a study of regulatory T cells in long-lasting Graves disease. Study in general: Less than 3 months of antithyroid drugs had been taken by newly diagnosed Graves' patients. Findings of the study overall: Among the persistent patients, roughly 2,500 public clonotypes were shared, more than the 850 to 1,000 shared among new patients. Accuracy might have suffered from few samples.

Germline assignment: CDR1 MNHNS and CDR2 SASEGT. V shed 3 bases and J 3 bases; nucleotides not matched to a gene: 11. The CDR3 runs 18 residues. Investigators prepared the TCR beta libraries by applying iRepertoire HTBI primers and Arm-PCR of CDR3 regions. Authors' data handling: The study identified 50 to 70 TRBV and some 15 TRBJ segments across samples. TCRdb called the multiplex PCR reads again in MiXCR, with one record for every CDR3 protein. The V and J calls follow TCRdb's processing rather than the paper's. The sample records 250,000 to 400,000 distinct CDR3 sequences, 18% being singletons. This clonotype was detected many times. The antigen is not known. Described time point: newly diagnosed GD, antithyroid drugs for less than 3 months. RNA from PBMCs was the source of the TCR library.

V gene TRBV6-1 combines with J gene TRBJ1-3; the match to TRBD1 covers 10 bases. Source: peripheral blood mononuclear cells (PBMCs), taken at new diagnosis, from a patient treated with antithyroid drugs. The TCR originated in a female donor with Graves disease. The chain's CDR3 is CASSDRQGAFRSGNTIYF. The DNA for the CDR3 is TGTGCCAGCAGTGATCGACAGGGGGCATTTCGGAGTGGAAACACCATATATTTT.